These 29 T cell receptor beta chains share one sample of origin, sequenced in a study of cytomegalovirus exposure and HLA in healthy donors. Measured with immunoSEQ multiplex PCR; TCRdb has only the in-frame clones, and not every one. The sample contains 71,000 or so clones, around 94% of which appear only once. The sample consisted of PBMCs. Receptors were obtained from a woman aged 18-29 years in good health and CMV-seropositive.

Comments on this clone: Other DNA sequences in the same sample also yield this CDR3. This sequence joins TRBV6-6 and TRBJ2-7; 8 nucleotides agree with TRBD1. Losses at the gene ends were 3 bases for V and 5 bases for J; bases not matched to a gene: 6. The CDR3 extends over 14 amino acids. Germline values: CDR1 MNHNY, CDR2 SVGAGI (reference sequence). CDR3 protein: CASSYGQGANEQYF. DNA of the CDR3: TGTGCCAGCAGTTATGGGCAGGGGGCTAACGAGCAGTACTTC.

The V call is TRBV5-1, the J call TRBJ1-3; TRBD1 matches at 7 bases. CDR1 is SGHRS and CDR2 is YFSETQ in the germline V gene. CDR3 length: 16 amino acids. V lost 1 base, J lost 0 bases, and 4 bases stayed unmatched. CDR3 sequence: CASSLSTGASGNTIYF. DNA of the CDR3: TGCGCCAGCAGCTTGTCAACAGGGGCCTCTGGAAACACCATATATTTT.

This clone turned up a few times. This chain connects TRBV2 to TRBJ2-7, with 8 positions matching TRBD1. CDR1 is SNHLY, CDR2 FYNNEI, per germline. This CDR3 is built from 18 residues. J lost 5 bases, V lost 7 bases, and 22 bases had no gene match. The CDR3 sequence: CASTWEARDRPSKDEQYF. CDR3 nucleotides: TGTGCCAGCACTTGGGAGGCCAGGGACAGGCCTTCAAAGGACGAGCAGTACTTC.

The chain has TRBV7-2 and TRBJ1-6; D is ambiguous. There are 16 residues in the CDR3. Germline CDR1 reads SGHTA; CDR2 reads FQGNSA. V lost 2 bases, J lost 5 bases, and 13 bases lay in between. The CDR3, as DNA: TGTGCCAGCAGCTTATACAGCTACCGAAATAATTCACCCCTCCACTTT. Translating it yields CASSLYSYRNNSPLHF.

V gene TRBV5-1 combines with J gene TRBJ2-7; the match to TRBD1 covers 10 bases. CDR1 is SGHRS, CDR2 YFSETQ, per germline. The trim removed 4 bases at V and 2 bases at J, leaving 6 bases unmatched. CDR3 size: 15 residues. The CDR3 region is CASSPGQGGTYEQYF. The CDR3 DNA is TGCGCCAGCAGCCCAGGACAGGGGGGGACCTACGAGCAGTACTTC.

The J gene is TRBJ2-6, the V gene TRBV4-3; D might be TRBD2 (5 bases). The CDR3 spans 16 residues. Trimming removed 1 base at V and 0 bases at J, with 7 bases between. Germline V gene sequence: CDR1 LGHNA, CDR2 YSLEER. CDR3 amino acids: CASSQGGGSGANVLTF. The DNA for the CDR3 is TGCGCCAGCAGCCAAGGTGGAGGCTCTGGGGCCAACGTCCTGACTTTC.

The chain uses TRBV5-1 and TRBJ2-1, with 14 bases identical to TRBD2. CDR3 length: 16 residues. Germline V lookup: CDR1 SGHRS, CDR2 YFSETQ. V lost 2 bases to trimming and J lost 8 bases; unmatched junction nucleotides: 6. In DNA form, the CDR3 reads TGCGCCAGCAGCTTTACCGGGACTAGCGGGAGTTATGAGCAGTTCTTC. Residues: CASSFTGTSGSYEQFF.

The chain uses TRBV5-4 and TRBJ2-1; D not resolved. With 0 bases removed from V and 8 bases from J, the gap between germline ends came to 9 bases. Germline V gives CDR1 SGHNT, CDR2 YYREEE (reference sequence). The CDR3 has 13 amino acids. The DNA for the CDR3 is TGTGCCAGCAGCTTGGATGTGGGCGATGAGCAGTTCTTC. This translates into CASSLDVGDEQFF.

V is TRBV5-6 and J is TRBJ1-5; 7 bases map to TRBD1. The J segment lost 3 bases and the V segment lost 2 bases, leaving 5 bases of the junction unmatched. CDR3 length: 15 amino acids. CDR1 is SGHDT, CDR2 YYEEEE, per germline. The CDR3 DNA sequence: TGTGCCAGCAGCTTTGGGGACAGAGACAATCAGCCCCAGCATTTT. Protein sequence: CASSFGDRDNQPQHF.

The gene calls are TRBV11-3 and TRBJ1-4; possible D gene TRBD1, 5 bases. CDR1 and CDR2 (germline): SGHNT, YENEEA. V lost 1 base and J lost 6, with 15 bases in between. This CDR3 contains 16 residues. The CDR3 loop is CASSLGQGGSDEKLFF. The CDR3 DNA is TGTGCCAGCAGCTTAGGCCAGGGAGGTTCGGATGAAAAACTGTTTTTT.

As DNA, the CDR3 is TGTGCCAGCAGGAGGACTAGCGGGGGGGCCTACGAGCAGTACTTC. It is translated as CASRRTSGGAYEQYF. This chain links TRBV6-1 with TRBJ2-7; TRBD2 agrees at 15 bases. Trimming removed 6 bases from V and 2 bases from J; junction bases left unmatched: 2. From germline, CDR1 is MNHNS and CDR2 SASEGT. The CDR3 extends over 15 amino acids.

The gene calls are TRBV5-8 and TRBJ1-1, with a tentative D call TRBD1 (6 bases). V was cut by 3 bases and J by 11 bases, with 17 bases left in between. Germline V lookup: CDR1 SGHTS, CDR2 YDEGEE. This CDR3 contains 13 residues. The CDR3: CASSSGTTLGAFF. The CDR3 DNA sequence: TGTGCCAGCAGCTCCGGGACAACCCTCGGGGCTTTCTTT.

The chain links TRBV2 to TRBJ1-1, with a weak D call TRBD1 (6 bases). The germline V gene encodes CDR1 SNHLY and CDR2 FYNNEI. The CDR3 consists of 13 residues. Trimming removed 4 bases from V and 3 bases from J, with 9 bases in between. The CDR3 DNA sequence: TGTGCCAGCAGTGCGGACAGACACACTGAAGCTTTCTTT. Translating gives CASSADRHTEAFF.

This chain uses TRBV30 with TRBJ2-4; TRBD2 is a possible D gene (6 bases). Germline loops: CDR1 GTSNPN, CDR2 SVGIG (reference sequence). V lost 0 bases to trimming and J lost 7 bases, with 13 bases between them. CDR3 length: 14 residues. CDR3 in DNA: TGTGCCTGGAGTGTACGGGGTGGGAGGAACATTCAGTACTTC. This translates into CAWSVRGGRNIQYF.

This clone was recorded once. The genes are TRBV18 and TRBJ2-1; D is unresolved. V shed 0 bases and J shed 0 bases, with 18 bases lying between them. Germline assignment: CDR1 KGHSH and CDR2 LQKENI. This CDR3 has 19 residues. The DNA of the CDR3 is TGTGCCAGCTCACCACCGAGGAGTATAAGTGAAAGCTCCTACAATGAGCAGTTCTTC. It yields the protein CASSPPRSISESSYNEQFF. Based on the CDR3 plus reference TRBV18 and TRBJ2-1, the full variable domain is NAGVMQNPRHLVRRRGQEARLRCSPMKGHSHVYWYRQLPEEGLKFMVYLQKENIIDESGMPKERFSAEFPKEGPSILRIQQVVRGDSAAYFCASSPPRSISESSYNEQFFGPGTRLTVL.

J is TRBJ2-1 and V is TRBV11-3; 11 nucleotides line up with TRBD1. Germline V gene data show CDR1 as SGHNT and CDR2 as YENEEA. The trim removed 4 bases at V and 4 bases at J, leaving 6 bases unmatched. The CDR3 loop spans 16 amino acids. CDR3 protein: CASSYSGTGGYNEQFF. As DNA, the CDR3 is TGTGCCAGCAGCTACTCCGGGACAGGGGGTTACAATGAGCAGTTCTTC.

The chain joins TRBV11-2 to TRBJ1-1; TRBD1 is a possible D gene (5 bases). This CDR3 has 15 residues. Looked up from germline, CDR1 is SGHAT and CDR2 is FQNNGV. Trimming took 5 bases from V and 4 from J, leaving 17 bases between them. The CDR3 region has the DNA TGTGCCAGCAGCCCCTCAAAAGGGGCAGGCACTGAAGCTTTCTTT. Its protein is CASSPSKGAGTEAFF.

The chain joins TRBV30 to TRBJ1-5, with a weak D call TRBD1 (6 bases). The V end was cut by 2 bases, the J end by 0 bases, with 17 bases between. The germline CDR1 and CDR2 sequences are GTSNPN and SVGIG (reference sequence). The CDR3 consists of 17 residues. In DNA form, the CDR3 reads TGTGCCTGGAGTTCCGGGACACCGGTTTATAGCAATCAGCCCCAGCATTTT. This translates into CAWSSGTPVYSNQPQHF.

The genes are TRBV7-2 and TRBJ1-5; D possibly corresponds to TRBD1 (5 bases). Germline V lookup: CDR1 SGHTA, CDR2 FQGNSA. The ends were cut back, 1 base at V and 3 bases at J, with 10 bases in the middle. The CDR3 runs 15 residues. The CDR3 here is CASSLGQNYNQPQHF. The CDR3 DNA reads TGTGCCAGCAGCTTAGGACAGAACTACAATCAGCCCCAGCATTTT.

This clone was picked up one time. This chain uses TRBV4-2 with TRBJ1-1, with 7 bases that match TRBD1. Germline lookup yields CDR1 LGHNA and CDR2 YNFKEQ. Trimming removed 1 base from V and 8 bases from J; junction bases left unmatched: 16. The CDR3 spans 17 residues. The CDR3 is CASSQGVSQTTGSEAFF. The CDR3, as DNA: TGTGCCAGCAGCCAAGGCGTTTCCCAAACGACAGGGTCGGAAGCTTTCTTT.

This clone appeared a few times. The chain is built from TRBV4-2 and TRBJ2-7; 10 bases fit TRBD2. With 0 bases clipped from V and 6 bases from J, the junction kept 11 bases outside the gene matches. Germline loops: CDR1 LGHNA, CDR2 YNFKEQ. This CDR3 is 17 amino acids long. For the CDR3, the DNA is TGTGCCAGCAGCCAAGAAGGAGCGGGGGGGCCGTTAAGCGAGCAGTACTTC. It specifies CASSQEGAGGPLSEQYF.

The chain uses TRBV9 and TRBJ2-7; a weak D match, TRBD1 (6 bases). Trimming pared 4 bases from V and 3 bases from J, leaving 17 bases between. The CDR3 has 15 amino acids. Germline CDR1 SGDLS, CDR2 YYNGEE. The CDR3 sequence is CASSSRQELYYEQYF. The CDR3 DNA follows: TGTGCCAGCAGCTCTCGACAGGAGTTATACTACGAGCAGTACTTC.

V gene TRBV5-4 combines with J gene TRBJ1-1; TRBD1 is a possible D gene (6 bases). This CDR3 region has 12 residues. The V gene lost 3 bases and the J gene lost 7 bases, with 10 bases spanning the gap. Germline CDR1 and CDR2: SGHNT and YYREEE (reference sequence). The CDR3 protein is CASSSLDSEAFF. CDR3 in DNA: TGTGCCAGCAGCTCCCTGGACAGTGAAGCTTTCTTT.

The genes are TRBV5-4 and TRBJ2-3; no reliable D call. This CDR3 comprises 11 residues. The germline CDR1 and CDR2 sequences are SGHNT and YYREEE (reference sequence). Trimming stripped 2 bases from V and 8 bases from J, with 6 bases between. The CDR3 is CASSLGVTQYF. The CDR3 DNA follows: TGTGCCAGCAGCTTAGGAGTTACGCAGTATTTT.

This clone occurred once. This chain links TRBV5-1 with TRBJ1-4; TRBD1 matches at 7 bases. Germline CDR1 SGHRS, CDR2 YFSETQ. V lost 0 bases, J lost 7 bases, and 3 bases stayed unmatched. The CDR3 runs to 14 residues. The CDR3 region is CASSLAGTAEKLFF. Written as DNA, the CDR3 is TGCGCCAGCAGCTTGGCCGGGACAGCTGAAAAACTGTTTTTT.

Points on this clone: One junction end disagrees with the germline gene, perhaps due to a read error. The chain employs TRBV6-6 and TRBJ2-5; 8 bases are shared with TRBD1. The CDR3 has 14 amino acids. The germline gives CDR1 MNHNY, CDR2 SVGAGI (reference sequence). The CDR3 here is CASTYRQGWETQYF. Here the CDR3 DNA reads TGTGCCAGCACTTACCGACAGGGGTGGGAGACCCAGTACTTC.

The rearrangement joins TRBV7-3 to TRBJ2-5; tentative D call: TRBD2 (6 bases). The CDR3 extends over 15 amino acids. V dropped 5 bases and J dropped 0 bases, with 13 bases sitting between them. From germline, CDR1 is SGHTA and CDR2 FQGTGA. CDR3 sequence (DNA): TGTGCCAGCAGCCTCGGGCGGGGTTACCAAGAGACCCAGTACTTC. Protein: CASSLGRGYQETQYF.

The chain couples TRBV7-9 to TRBJ1-5; D gene ambiguous. V was trimmed by 6 bases and J by 9 bases, leaving 12 bases between them. Germline V gene data show CDR1 as SEHNR and CDR2 as FQNEAQ (reference sequence). This CDR3 region has 12 residues. Written as DNA, the CDR3 is TGTGCCAGCAGTTTCGCGGGTGGGCCCCAGCATTTT. Translating it yields CASSFAGGPQHF.

This chain joins TRBV28 and TRBJ2-2, with TRBD1 matching over 8 bases. The CDR3 totals 18 residues. Germline-derived CDR1 and CDR2 are MDHEN and SYDVKM. Unmatched junction bases numbered 13, after V lost 5 bases and J lost 2 bases. The CDR3 protein is CASSPRLYRGRNTGELFF. Here the CDR3 DNA reads TGTGCCAGCAGTCCCCGGCTATACAGGGGGAGAAACACCGGGGAGCTGTTTTTT.